The rows below give T cell receptor beta chains drawn from one sample of a study of blood T cell repertoires in COVID-19. Assay: immunoSEQ multiplex PCR; the TCRdb copy retains only in-frame clones and omits some. The sample includes some 42,000 clones, around 85% of them seen just once. Source material: peripheral blood. The receptors were sampled from a human donor in a cohort sampled during active COVID-19. The CDR3 runs from the conserved cysteine through the conserved F or W. Each record gives: V gene, J gene, clone size, D gene, CDR3 DNA, CDR3 protein. The D gene is left open where the match is weak. Clone size, where shown, is once, few, many, or a class for clones that have expanded.

TRBV5-1	TRBJ2-5	.	TRBD2	TGCGCCAGCAGCCGGGGGACTAGTCCTAATGTGGAGACCCAGTACTTC	CASSRGTSPNVETQYF
TRBV28	TRBJ1-3	.	.	TGTGCCAGCAGTTCCTCCGGGACTGGAAACACCATATATTTT	CASSSSGTGNTIYF
TRBV4-2	TRBJ2-3	.	TRBD2	TGTGCCAGCAGCCAAGATTGGGGTAGCGGGGGCACAGATACGCAGTATTTT	CASSQDWGSGGTDTQYF
TRBV28	TRBJ1-4	.	TRBD1	TGTGCCAGCAGTTTAAGTGACAGGGGTCTAAGTGAAAAACTGTTTTTT	CASSLSDRGLSEKLFF
TRBV10-3	TRBJ1-3	.	TRBD1	TGTGCCATCTCGCTGGGACAGAACTCTGGAAACACCATATATTTT	CAISLGQNSGNTIYF
TRBV5-1	TRBJ1-1	.	TRBD1	TGCGCCAGCAGCTTGTTACAGGGGACTGAAGCTTTCTTT	CASSLLQGTEAFF
TRBV28	TRBJ1-2	.	TRBD1	TGTGCCAGCAGTTTAACCATCGAAAGGGACAGGGGTCTCTATGGCTACACCTTC	CASSLTIERDRGLYGYTF
TRBV28	TRBJ2-2	.	TRBD1	TGTGCCAGCAGTCTTGGACAGGTTCATTCCGGGGAGCTGTTTTTT	CASSLGQVHSGELFF
TRBV9	TRBJ2-1	.	TRBD1	TGTGCCAGCAGCACCCAGACAGGGGCCAATGAGCAGTTCTTC	CASSTQTGANEQFF
TRBV19	TRBJ2-2	once	.	TGTGCCAGTAGAATAGGACAGTTCACCGGGGAGCTGTTTTTT	CASRIGQFTGELFF
TRBV5-6	TRBJ1-2	.	.	TGTGCCAGCAGCCGGAGGGGCGGGTCGGGCTATGGCTACACCTTC	CASSRRGGSGYGYTF
TRBV3-1/TRBV3-2	TRBJ2-7	.	TRBD2	TGTGCCAGCAGCCAAGGGGGACTAGCGGGGGGAAGTGCGCGCGAGCAGTACTTC	CASSQGGLAGGSAREQYF
TRBV7-2	TRBJ2-1	once	.	TGTGCCAGCAGCTTAGACGTGACTTCGAATGAGCAGTTCTTC	CASSLDVTSNEQFF
TRBV10-3	TRBJ1-5	.	TRBD1	TGTGCCATCAGTGACGGGACAGGGTCCAATCAGCCCCAGCATTTT	CAISDGTGSNQPQHF
TRBV7-2	TRBJ1-5	.	.	TGTGCCAGCAGCTTAGCAGGGGTGGGTCAGCCCCAGCATTTT	CASSLAGVGQPQHF
TRBV7-2	TRBJ1-2	once	TRBD1	TGTGCCAGCAGCCCAGAAGGGGGCGCACTATGGTATGGCTACACCTTC	CASSPEGGALWYGYTF
TRBV5-1	TRBJ2-2	.	TRBD2	TGCGCCAGCAGCCCGGGGGGCACCGGGGAGCTGTTTTTT	CASSPGGTGELFF
TRBV18	TRBJ1-2	once	TRBD1	TGTGCCAGCTCACCAGAACGGGACAGGGGGAGAGCTAACTATGGCTACACCTTC	CASSPERDRGRANYGYTF
TRBV10-3	TRBJ2-2	.	TRBD2	TGTGCCATCAGTGAGCCCCAAGCGGGGGGGCCTAGTGGCACCGGGGAGCTGTTTTTT	CAISEPQAGGPSGTGELFF
TRBV10-3	TRBJ2-7	.	TRBD2	TGTGCCATCAGTGAGGGGCTAGCGGGGTCTTACGAGCAGTACTTC	CAISEGLAGSYEQYF
TRBV5-1	TRBJ2-3	once	TRBD2	TGCGCCAGCAGCTATGGGACTAGCGGACTCACAGATACGCAGTATTTT	CASSYGTSGLTDTQYF
TRBV29-1	TRBJ2-7	.	.	TGCAGCGTTGTGAACAGATCCTACGAGCAGTACTTC	CSVVNRSYEQYF
TRBV9	TRBJ2-3	.	TRBD2	TGTGCCAGCAGCGTAAGCGGGGCCACGATAGGAGATACGCAGTATTTT	CASSVSGATIGDTQYF
TRBV7-7	TRBJ2-5	.	TRBD1	TGTGCTAGCAGCACCACCGGGACAGGGAAAGAGACCCAGTACTTC	CASSTTGTGKETQYF
TRBV6-6	TRBJ2-1	.	.	TGTGCCTCTGAGGGCCCCTACAATGAGCAGTTCTTC	CASEGPYNEQFF
TRBV5-1	TRBJ2-7	.	.	TGCGCCAGCAGCCCACAGGGGGGGGCTGAGTACGAGCAGTACTTC	CASSPQGGAEYEQYF
TRBV5-1	TRBJ2-5	.	.	TGCGCCAGCAGCTTCGACCTTCCGGGACACTCTGGGGCTGGGAAGACCCAGTACTTC	CASSFDLPGHSGAGKTQYF
TRBV7-6	TRBJ2-1	.	TRBD2	TGTGCCAGCAGCTTAGCCCACGGGGGACTAGCGATCAATGAGCAGTTCTTC	CASSLAHGGLAINEQFF
TRBV2	TRBJ2-5	once	TRBD2	TGTGCCAGCAGTGAAGCGGCGGGAGGGCAGGAGACCCAGTACTTC	CASSEAAGGQETQYF
TRBV18	TRBJ2-3	.	.	TGTGCCAGCTCACCATGGGGGGGCACAGATACGCAGTATTTT	CASSPWGGTDTQYF
TRBV21-1	TRBJ1-5	.	.	TGTGCCAGCAGCAAGGGACAGGGCGGTCAGCCCCAGCATTTT	CASSKGQGGQPQHF
TRBV9	TRBJ2-3	few	.	TGTGCCAGCAGCGTAATCGGGGGACTCTGGGATACGCAGTATTTT	CASSVIGGLWDTQYF
TRBV2	TRBJ2-3	.	.	TGTGCCAGCAGGACTAGGGCCCTGGACACAGATACGCAGTATTTT	CASRTRALDTDTQYF
TRBV5-4	TRBJ1-1	.	TRBD1	TGTGCCAGCAGCCCCAGGGGGCCGGACACTGAAGCTTTCTTT	CASSPRGPDTEAFF
TRBV10-3	TRBJ2-3	.	.	TGTGCCATCAGTTTGGAGGGGGATACGCAGTATTTT	CAISLEGDTQYF
TRBV7-8	TRBJ2-1	.	TRBD2	TGTGCCAGCAGCCCCCTGATCCCCGGGGGACTAGCGGGCGCCGAGCAGTTCTTC	CASSPLIPGGLAGAEQFF
TRBV5-6	TRBJ2-1	.	TRBD1	TGTGCCAGCAGCTTGGCCGGACAGGGGGCTACCTACAATGAGCAGTTCTTC	CASSLAGQGATYNEQFF
TRBV18	TRBJ1-1	.	.	TGTGCCAGTTCCGGGACACCGAGGGGCGGTGAAGCTTTCTTT	CASSGTPRGGEAFF
TRBV5-6	TRBJ2-7	.	.	TGTGCCAGCAGCTTGGTGGTCGGACAGTCCGCCTACGAGCAGTACTTC	CASSLVVGQSAYEQYF
TRBV5-1	TRBJ2-3	.	.	TGCGCCAGCAGCTTGGAGCTAGGAAGCACAGATACGCAGTATTTT	CASSLELGSTDTQYF
TRBV18	TRBJ1-2	.	.	TGTGCCAGCTCACTAAGCACCCCAGGGCAATATGGCTATGGCTACACCTTC	CASSLSTPGQYGYGYTF
TRBV9	TRBJ2-5	.	.	TGTGCCAGCAGCGTAGGAGGGACACAAGAGACCCAGTACTTC	CASSVGGTQETQYF
TRBV11-2	TRBJ2-3	few	.	TGTGCCAGCAGCTTCGGGCTCCGGGACATTAATACGCAGTATTTT	CASSFGLRDINTQYF
TRBV6-5	TRBJ2-7	.	.	TGTGCCAGCAGTTACCGAGGGAAGGCCTACGAGCAGTACTTC	CASSYRGKAYEQYF
TRBV18	TRBJ1-1	once	TRBD1	TGTGCCAGCTCACCACCGGGACAGGGGCGAGCGGACACTGAAGCTTTCTTT	CASSPPGQGRADTEAFF
TRBV18	TRBJ2-2	few	.	TGTGCCAGCTCACCCGACAGGAACACCGGGGAGCTGTTTTTT	CASSPDRNTGELFF
TRBV2	TRBJ2-2	.	TRBD1	TGTGCCAGCAGTGGTCTTGCGACAGGGGGCACCGGGGAGCTGTTTTTT	CASSGLATGGTGELFF
TRBV9	TRBJ2-1	.	TRBD2	TGTGCCAGCACCCCCGGGGGGTCCTACAATGAGCAGTTCTTC	CASTPGGSYNEQFF
TRBV18	TRBJ2-2	.	TRBD1	TGTGCCAGCTCACCGACAGGGAATGCGAACACCGGGGAGCTGTTTTTT	CASSPTGNANTGELFF
TRBV6-5	TRBJ1-2	.	.	TGTGCCAGCAGTCACGCCGTAGATGGCTACACCTTC	CASSHAVDGYTF
TRBV5-4	TRBJ1-4	.	.	TGTGCCAGCAGCTCGGAATATGAGCGGGGTGGCGAAAAACTGTTTTTT	CASSSEYERGGEKLFF
TRBV7-2	TRBJ2-7	.	.	TGTGCCAGCAGCATTACCCGGGACACCTCCTACGAGCAGTACTTC	CASSITRDTSYEQYF
TRBV6-5	TRBJ2-3	.	TRBD2	TGTGCCAGCAGTCCGGCAGCGGGGGTCGGGACGCAGTATTTT	CASSPAAGVGTQYF
TRBV10-2	TRBJ1-5	.	TRBD1	TGCGCCAGCAGTGAGTTCGGGACAGGGAGGGATCAGCCCCAGCATTTT	CASSEFGTGRDQPQHF